This T cell receptor beta chain derives from a study of shared clonotypes between healthy human individuals. Across the study: Each donor contributed plates that comprised three CD4 naive, three CD4 memory, two CD8 naive and one CD8 memory.

Assay: immunoSEQ multiplex PCR; the TCRdb copy retains only in-frame clones and omits some. This table has over 1.5 million clones, 95% to 99% appearing once. Germline loops: CDR1 MDHEN, CDR2 SYDVKM. Trimming removed 4 bases at V and 1 base at J, with 10 bases between. The CDR3 runs 14 residues. For this clone: The sample holds other DNA sequences that translate to the same CDR3.

Sequenced material: naive CD4+ T cells sorted from blood. Noted subset: CD45RA+ positively selected. This sequence was found in a man aged 25-45 years in good health. This sequence joins TRBV28 and TRBJ1-1; D is perhaps TRBD1 (6 bases). CDR3 in amino acids: CASSSPGQNTEAFF. Here the CDR3 DNA reads TGTGCCAGCAGTTCGCCGGGACAGAACACTGAAGCTTTCTTT.